These 8 T cell receptor beta chains were sequenced from one sample in a study of blood T cell repertoires in COVID-19. The method was immunoSEQ multiplex PCR; TCRdb's version includes in-frame clones alone and lacks a portion of them. This table holds 150,000 to 200,000 clones, 80% found once. The sample consisted of PBMCs or T cells enriched from blood (not recorded which). These receptors were taken from a woman aged 55-69 years who had recovered from COVID-19.

The chain links TRBV7-8 to TRBJ2-7, with TRBD1 matching 7 bases. Trimming cost V 7 bases and J 0 bases; bases outside gene matches: 9. Germline CDR1 and CDR2: SGHVS and FQNEAQ. This CDR3 has 15 residues. This CDR3 is CASNMRRTGSYEQYF. For the CDR3, the DNA is TGTGCCAGCAACATGCGACGGACAGGCTCCTACGAGCAGTACTTC.

The V gene is TRBV11-2, the J gene TRBJ2-3, with TRBD1 as a possible D gene (7 bases). The CDR3 spans 17 residues. Germline values: CDR1 SGHAT, CDR2 FQNNGV. V was shortened by 8 bases and J by 6 bases, with 27 bases between the two germline ends. Written as DNA, the CDR3 is TGTGCCAGCGCCCTTGGTGGAGGGGGCGCTCCGCGCGATACGCAGTATTTT. It specifies CASALGGGGAPRDTQYF.

The chain is built from TRBV30 and TRBJ1-6, with 9 bases aligning to TRBD1. The J segment lost 8 bases and the V segment lost 5 bases, leaving 10 bases of the junction unmatched. The CDR3 has 15 amino acids. CDR1 is GTSNPN and CDR2 is SVGIG in the germline V gene (reference sequence). CDR3: CAWSEGDRDYSPLHF. DNA for the CDR3: TGTGCCTGGTCGGAGGGGGACAGGGATTATTCACCCCTCCACTTT.

The rearrangement joins TRBV5-6 to TRBJ2-5, with unresolved D. Trimming cost V 5 bases and J 5 bases, with 13 bases left between them. The CDR3 has 13 residues. Germline V gene sequence: CDR1 SGHDT, CDR2 YYEEEE. CDR3 sequence reads: CASSPEIHETQYF. The CDR3 region has the DNA TGTGCCAGCAGTCCTGAGATCCACGAGACCCAGTACTTC.

V usage is TRBV5-1 and J usage is TRBJ2-3, with D perhaps TRBD2 (5 bases). The CDR3 consists of 14 residues. V gave up 4 bases and J gave up 2 bases, with 11 bases separating them. The germline CDR1 and CDR2 sequences are SGHRS and YFSETQ. DNA for the CDR3: TGCGCCAGCAGCCTAAGACTAACCACAGATACGCAGTATTTT. This translates into CASSLRLTTDTQYF.

The chain links TRBV7-9 to TRBJ1-5, with D uncertain. CDR3 length: 15 amino acids. V dropped 5 bases and J dropped 5 bases, with 16 bases sitting between them. Germline assignment: CDR1 SEHNR and CDR2 FQNEAQ (reference sequence). CDR3 DNA: TGTGCCAGCAGCCGGCTGAGGGTGACCGATCAGCCCCAGCATTTT. Amino acids: CASSRLRVTDQPQHF.

The chain employs TRBV3-1 (or the pseudogene TRBV3-2) and TRBJ2-5, with TRBD1 matching over 10 bases. Per the germline V gene, CDR1 is LGHDT and CDR2 is YNNKEL (reference sequence). The CDR3 spans 14 residues. The V and J ends lost 4 bases and 3 bases, in that order; junction bases with no gene match: 2. CDR3 nucleotide sequence: TGTGCCAGCAGCCCGGGGACAGGGGAAGAGACCCAGTACTTC. Translated, it gives CASSPGTGEETQYF.

The rearrangement uses TRBV11-1 and TRBJ2-7; the D gene is possibly TRBD2 (7 bases). Germline CDR1 SGHAT, CDR2 FQDESV (reference sequence). This CDR3 is built from 14 residues. V shed 1 base and J shed 5 bases, with 12 bases lying between them. CDR3 loop: CASSLEGGGDEQYF. DNA for the CDR3: TGTGCCAGCAGCTTAGAGGGAGGGGGAGACGAGCAGTACTTC.